This TCR beta chain was recovered during a study of blood T cells in healthy people across ages. Looked up from germline, CDR1 is MNHEY and CDR2 is SMNVEV (reference sequence). This CDR3 comprises 13 residues. Deletions cut 4 bases from V and 10 bases from J, with 14 bases between. Next came a second PCR, run for about 7 to 12 cycles, which used a sample-barcoded 5' primer along with a J-beta primer mix. Each TCR beta cDNA got a 12-nucleotide random molecular identifier. TCRdb re-called the 5' RACE reads through MiXCR, storing one row per CDR3 protein. The sample carries roughly 800,000 distinct CDR3 sequences, 58% recorded once.

This clonotype originated in a man under 40 in good health. Source material: blood. This chain joins TRBV27 and TRBJ2-1; the D is unclear. The CDR3 sequence: CASSSLSMREQFF. In DNA, the CDR3 is TGTGCCAGCAGTTCCCTTAGCATGAGAGAGCAGTTCTTC.